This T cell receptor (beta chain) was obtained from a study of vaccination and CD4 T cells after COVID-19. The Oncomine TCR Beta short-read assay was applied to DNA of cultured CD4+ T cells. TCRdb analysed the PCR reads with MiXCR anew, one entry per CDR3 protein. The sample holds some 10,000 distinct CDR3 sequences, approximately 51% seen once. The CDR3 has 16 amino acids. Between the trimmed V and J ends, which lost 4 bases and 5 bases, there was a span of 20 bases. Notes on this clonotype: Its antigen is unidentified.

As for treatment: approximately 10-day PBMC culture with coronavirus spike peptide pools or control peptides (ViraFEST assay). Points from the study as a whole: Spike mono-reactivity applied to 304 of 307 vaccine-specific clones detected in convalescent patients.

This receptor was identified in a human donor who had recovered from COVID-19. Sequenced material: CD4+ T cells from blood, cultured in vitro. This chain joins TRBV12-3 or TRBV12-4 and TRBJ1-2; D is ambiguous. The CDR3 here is CASSSGELTGSYGYTF. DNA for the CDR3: TGTGCCAGCAGTTCCGGGGAGTTGACCGGGTCTTATGGCTACACCTTC.